This is a list of T cell receptor beta chains from one sample in a study of blood T cell repertoires in COVID-19. Assay used: immunoSEQ multiplex PCR; TCRdb lists only in-frame clones, some missing. The table lists tens of thousands of clones, approximately 84% of them singletons. Sequences were obtained from peripheral blood. These receptor sequences come from a man at least 80 years old in a cohort sampled during active COVID-19. Each CDR3 is given without its conserved first and last residue. The order of the fields is J gene, V gene, CDR3 protein.

>TRBJ2-1|TRBV6-5
ASSSGNRGGEQF
>TRBJ1-5|TRBV29-1
SVVGTGVAGNQPQH
>TRBJ2-5|TRBV11-2
ASSLGSGRSQTQY
>TRBJ2-5|TRBV6-5
ASSSGTGFTETQY
>TRBJ2-2|TRBV11-2
ASRGGYTGELF
>TRBJ2-7|TRBV11-2
ASSLDGTGGDEQY
>TRBJ2-5|TRBV11-2
ASRAGYQETQY
>TRBJ1-2|TRBV30
AWGSNRAGYT
>TRBJ1-6|TRBV18
ASRRTGGVSSSYNSPLH
>TRBJ1-4|TRBV4-2
ASSHDGQGDNEKLF
>TRBJ2-3|TRBV10-1
ASSGDRDRGLDTQY
>TRBJ2-7|TRBV6-5
ASRTHRKSEQY
>TRBJ2-6|TRBV27
ASSLRTTTVSSGANVLT
>TRBJ1-3|TRBV6-5
ASSPGQPGNTIY
>TRBJ1-3|TRBV6-5
ASSWTGDGNTIY
>TRBJ2-5|TRBV27
ASSPGVGLLSQETQY
>TRBJ1-1|TRBV5-4
ASSPSTGNTEAF
>TRBJ2-2|TRBV5-1
ASSLEQGAGELF
>TRBJ1-1|TRBV27
ASSSLTVTEAF
>TRBJ1-2|TRBV3-1/TRBV3-2
ASSQVDAGAPGYT
>TRBJ1-4|TRBV3-1/TRBV3-2
ASSPGVWEKLF
>TRBJ1-1|TRBV10-3
AIRTTGRNTEAF
>TRBJ1-6|TRBV9
ASSVGLSSPLH
>TRBJ1-3|TRBV7-8
ASSLMLSSGNTIY
>TRBJ1-1|TRBV6-5
ASRAVWAESGAF
>TRBJ1-3|TRBV9
ASSPDYRGRSGNTIY
>TRBJ2-7|TRBV5-1
ASSLQGYEQY
>TRBJ2-3|TRBV9
ASSVDTADTQY
>TRBJ2-5|TRBV7-2
ASSLRVEETQY
>TRBJ1-1|TRBV27
AVWKQGAKGTEAF
>TRBJ2-2|TRBV30
AWSVGASTGELF
>TRBJ2-5|TRBV5-1
ASSLAWTSGRGETQY
>TRBJ2-5|TRBV29-1
SVEGRSQETQY
>TRBJ2-3|TRBV19
ASSIGLVQDTQY
>TRBJ2-3|TRBV9
ASSVVSFTDTQY
>TRBJ1-2|TRBV12-3/TRBV12-4
ASSGTGYGYT
>TRBJ1-2|TRBV5-5
ASSRGSGGYT
>TRBJ2-5|TRBV4-1
ASSPFQGGKSAETQY
>TRBJ2-7|TRBV23-1
ASSSPSGQGSPRRWGQY
>TRBJ1-5|TRBV5-8
ASSLRLGAGNQPQH
>TRBJ1-6|TRBV5-4
ASSGPQGAPLH
>TRBJ1-2|TRBV19
ASSIMGQGHGYT
>TRBJ2-7|TRBV7-9
ASSLDPPPGVEQY
>TRBJ1-2|TRBV19
ASSFGGPNYGYT
>TRBJ1-1|TRBV12-5
ASGLEGGMGAF
>TRBJ1-3|TRBV9
ASSQQGLSGNTIY
>TRBJ2-7|TRBV28
ASSLSRGIDEQY
>TRBJ1-2|TRBV6-5
ASSSGGGQDYGYT
>TRBJ1-2|TRBV5-6
ASSLDRRDYGYT
>TRBJ2-7|TRBV30
ACPRSGTTYEQY
>TRBJ1-2|TRBV6-1
ASSEQGPTYGYT
>TRBJ1-5|TRBV4-1
ASSQVLDSGSNQPQH
>TRBJ2-5|TRBV18
ASSPGNLETQY
>TRBJ2-7|TRBV11-2
ASSRTDGAYEQY
>TRBJ1-5|TRBV7-8
ASSLAERGSQH